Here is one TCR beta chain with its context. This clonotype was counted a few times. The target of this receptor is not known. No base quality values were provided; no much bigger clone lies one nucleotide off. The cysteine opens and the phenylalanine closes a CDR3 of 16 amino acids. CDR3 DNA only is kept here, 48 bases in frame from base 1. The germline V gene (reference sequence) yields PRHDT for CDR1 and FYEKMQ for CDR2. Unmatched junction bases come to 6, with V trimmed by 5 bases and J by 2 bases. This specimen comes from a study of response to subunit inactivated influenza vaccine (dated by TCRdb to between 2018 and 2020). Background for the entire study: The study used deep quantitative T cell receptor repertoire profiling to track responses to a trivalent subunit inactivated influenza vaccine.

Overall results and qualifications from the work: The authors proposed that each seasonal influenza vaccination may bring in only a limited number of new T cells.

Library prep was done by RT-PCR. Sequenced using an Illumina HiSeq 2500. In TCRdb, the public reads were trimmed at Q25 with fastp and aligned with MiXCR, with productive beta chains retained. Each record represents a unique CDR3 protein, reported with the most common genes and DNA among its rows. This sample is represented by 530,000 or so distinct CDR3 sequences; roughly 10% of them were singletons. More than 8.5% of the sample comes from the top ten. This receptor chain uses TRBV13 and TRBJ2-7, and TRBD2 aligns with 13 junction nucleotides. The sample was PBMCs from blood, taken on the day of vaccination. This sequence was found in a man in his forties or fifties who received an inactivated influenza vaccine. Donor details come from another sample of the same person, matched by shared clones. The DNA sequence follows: TGTGCCAGCAGCGGACGGACTAGCGGGAGTCCCTACGAGCAGTACTTC. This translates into CASSGRTSGSPYEQYF.